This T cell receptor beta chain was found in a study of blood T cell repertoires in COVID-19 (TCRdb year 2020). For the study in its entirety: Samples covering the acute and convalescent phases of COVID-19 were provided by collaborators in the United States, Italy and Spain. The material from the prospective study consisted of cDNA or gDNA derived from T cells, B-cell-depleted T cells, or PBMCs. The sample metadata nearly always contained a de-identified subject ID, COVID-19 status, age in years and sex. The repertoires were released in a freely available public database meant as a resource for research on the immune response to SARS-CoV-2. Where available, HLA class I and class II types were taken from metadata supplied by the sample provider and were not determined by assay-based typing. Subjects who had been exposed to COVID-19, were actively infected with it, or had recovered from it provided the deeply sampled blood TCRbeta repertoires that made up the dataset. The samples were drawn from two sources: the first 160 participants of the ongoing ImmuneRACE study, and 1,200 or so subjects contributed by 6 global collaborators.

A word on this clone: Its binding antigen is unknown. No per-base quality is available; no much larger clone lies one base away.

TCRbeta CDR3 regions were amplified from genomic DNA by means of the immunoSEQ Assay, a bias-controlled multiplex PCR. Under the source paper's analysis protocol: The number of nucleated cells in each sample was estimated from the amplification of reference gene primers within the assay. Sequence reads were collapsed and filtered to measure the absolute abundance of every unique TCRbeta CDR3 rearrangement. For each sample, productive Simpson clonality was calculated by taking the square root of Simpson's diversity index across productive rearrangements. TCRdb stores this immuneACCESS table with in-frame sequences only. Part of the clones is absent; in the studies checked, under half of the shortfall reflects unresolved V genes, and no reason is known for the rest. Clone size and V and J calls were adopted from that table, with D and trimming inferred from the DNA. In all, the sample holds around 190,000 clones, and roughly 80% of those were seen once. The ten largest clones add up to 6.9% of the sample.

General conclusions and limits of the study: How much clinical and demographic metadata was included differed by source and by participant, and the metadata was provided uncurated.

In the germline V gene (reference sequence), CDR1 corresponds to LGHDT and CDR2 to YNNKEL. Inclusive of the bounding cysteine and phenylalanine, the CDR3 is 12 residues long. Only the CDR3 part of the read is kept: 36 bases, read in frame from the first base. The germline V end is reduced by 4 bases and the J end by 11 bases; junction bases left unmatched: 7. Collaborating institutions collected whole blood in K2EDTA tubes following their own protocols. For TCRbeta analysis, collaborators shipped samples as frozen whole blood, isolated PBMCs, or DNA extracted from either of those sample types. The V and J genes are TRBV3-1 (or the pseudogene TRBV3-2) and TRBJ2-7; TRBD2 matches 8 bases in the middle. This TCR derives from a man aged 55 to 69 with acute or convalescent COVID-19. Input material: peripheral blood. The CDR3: CASSPGTRWKYF. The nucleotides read TGTGCCAGCAGCCCCGGGACTAGATGGAAGTACTTC.